This T cell receptor (beta chain) was recovered during a study of blood T cell repertoires in COVID-19. Study background: Samples taken during acute and convalescent COVID-19 were collected in the United States, Italy and Spain. Sources were T cells, B-cell-depleted T cells, or PBMCs; the material itself was cDNA or gDNA.

TCRdb keeps only in-frame clones here, not all; method: immunoSEQ multiplex PCR. Of approximately 90,000 clones listed, 81% are singletons. The TCR originated in an elderly man with active or convalescent COVID-19. Sequenced: peripheral blood.

This chain's CDR3 is CASSSGANGYTF. The CDR3 DNA is TGTGCCAGCAGCTCCGGTGCGAATGGCTACACCTTC. The chain couples TRBV5-6 to TRBJ1-2; D gene uncertain. CDR1 and CDR2 from the germline V gene are SGHDT and YYEEEE. The CDR3 is made up of 12 amino acids. Trimming pared 3 bases from V and 6 bases from J, leaving 9 bases between.